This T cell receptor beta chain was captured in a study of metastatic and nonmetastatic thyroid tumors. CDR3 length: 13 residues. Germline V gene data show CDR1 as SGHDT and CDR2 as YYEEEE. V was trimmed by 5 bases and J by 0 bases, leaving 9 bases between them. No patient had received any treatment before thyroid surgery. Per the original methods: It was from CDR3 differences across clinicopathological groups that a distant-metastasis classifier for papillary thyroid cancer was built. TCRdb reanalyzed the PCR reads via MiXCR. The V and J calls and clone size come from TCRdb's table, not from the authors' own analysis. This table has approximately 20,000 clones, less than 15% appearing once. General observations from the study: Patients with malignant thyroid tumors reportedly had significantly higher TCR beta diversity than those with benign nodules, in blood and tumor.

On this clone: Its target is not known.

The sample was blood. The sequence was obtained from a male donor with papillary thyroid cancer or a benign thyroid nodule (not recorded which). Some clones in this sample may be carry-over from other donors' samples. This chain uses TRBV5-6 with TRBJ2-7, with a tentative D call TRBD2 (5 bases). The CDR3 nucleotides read TGTGCCAGCAGTGGGAGACTCTCCTACGAGCAGTACTTC. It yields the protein CASSGRLSYEQYF.